This entry describes one T cell receptor (beta chain). Antigen unknown. The germline V gene has CDR1 SGHRS and CDR2 YFSETQ. There are 16 residues in the CDR3. J was trimmed by 4 bases and V by 3 bases; bases with no gene match: 12. This sample was taken from a study of cytomegalovirus exposure and HLA in healthy donors. For the study at large: According to later analysis, the same platform produced the approximately 120 validation and several hundred first-cohort repertoires. General observations from the study: Reports credit the classifier with highly specific, highly sensitive diagnosis of cytomegalovirus status. Most sequenced TCRs were rare (though some public TCRs occurred in many donors). The study labeled 150 or so TCR beta chains cytomegalovirus-associated.

The method was immunoSEQ multiplex PCR; TCRdb's version includes in-frame clones alone and lacks a portion of them. This repertoire shows approximately 260,000 clones, 65% to 90% found once; its top ten account for roughly 1%. Sequenced input: PBMCs. The clonotype originates from a woman younger than 35 in good health and CMV-seronegative. This chain joins TRBV5-1 and TRBJ2-7; 8 positions agree with TRBD2. The CDR3 loop reads CASSSRGAGVSYEQYF. CDR3 DNA sequence: TGCGCCAGCAGCTCCCGGGGAGCGGGAGTTTCATACGAGCAGTACTTC.